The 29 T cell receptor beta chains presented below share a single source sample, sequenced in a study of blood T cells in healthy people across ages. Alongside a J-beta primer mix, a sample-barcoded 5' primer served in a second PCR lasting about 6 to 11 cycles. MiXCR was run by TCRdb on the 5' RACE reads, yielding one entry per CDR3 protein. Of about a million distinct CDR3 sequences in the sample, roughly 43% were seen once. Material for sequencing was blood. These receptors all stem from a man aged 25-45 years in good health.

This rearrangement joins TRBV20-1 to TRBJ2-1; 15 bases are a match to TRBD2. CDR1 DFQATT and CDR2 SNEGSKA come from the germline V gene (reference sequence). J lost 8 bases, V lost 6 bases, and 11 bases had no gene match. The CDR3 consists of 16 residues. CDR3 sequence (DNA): TGCAGTGCCCCGATCAGGACTAGCGGGGGGGCCCATGAGCAGTTCTTC. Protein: CSAPIRTSGGAHEQFF.

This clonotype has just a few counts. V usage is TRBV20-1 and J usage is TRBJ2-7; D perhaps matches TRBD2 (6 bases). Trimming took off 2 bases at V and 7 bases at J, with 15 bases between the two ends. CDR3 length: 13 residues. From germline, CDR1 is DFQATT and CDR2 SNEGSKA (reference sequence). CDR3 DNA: TGCAGTGCTAGACCCATCGGAGGGACGGAGCAGTACTTC. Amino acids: CSARPIGGTEQYF.

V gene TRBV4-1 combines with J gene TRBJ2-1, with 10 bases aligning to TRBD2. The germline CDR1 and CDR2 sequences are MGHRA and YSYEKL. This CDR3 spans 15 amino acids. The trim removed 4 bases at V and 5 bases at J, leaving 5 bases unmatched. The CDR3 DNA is TGCGCCAGCAGCCCCCCTAGCGGGGGTGACAATGAGCAGTTCTTC. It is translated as CASSPPSGGDNEQFF.

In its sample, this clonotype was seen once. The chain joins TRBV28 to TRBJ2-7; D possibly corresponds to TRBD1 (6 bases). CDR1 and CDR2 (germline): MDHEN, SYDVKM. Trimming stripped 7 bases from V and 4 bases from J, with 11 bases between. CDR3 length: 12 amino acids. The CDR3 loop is CASNTQGYEQYF. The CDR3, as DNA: TGTGCCAGCAACACCCAGGGGTACGAGCAGTACTTC.

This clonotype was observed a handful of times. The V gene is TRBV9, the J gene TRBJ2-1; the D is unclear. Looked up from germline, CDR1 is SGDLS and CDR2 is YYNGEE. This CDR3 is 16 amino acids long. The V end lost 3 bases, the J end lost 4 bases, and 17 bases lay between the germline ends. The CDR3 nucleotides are TGTGCCAGCAGCGCCATAGTGGCCGGTGGGTACAATGAGCAGTTCTTC. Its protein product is CASSAIVAGGYNEQFF. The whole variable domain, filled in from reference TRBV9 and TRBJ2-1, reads DSGVTQTPKHLITATGQRVTLRCSPRSGDLSVYWYQQSLDQGLQFLIQYYNGEERAKGNILERFSAQQFPDLHSELNLSSLELGDSALYFCASSAIVAGGYNEQFFGPGTRLTVL.

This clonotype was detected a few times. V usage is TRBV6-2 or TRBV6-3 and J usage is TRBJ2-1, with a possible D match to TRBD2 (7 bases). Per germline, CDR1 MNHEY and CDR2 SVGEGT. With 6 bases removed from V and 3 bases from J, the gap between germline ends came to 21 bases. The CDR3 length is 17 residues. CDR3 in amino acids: CASRSPVGAGDYNEQFF. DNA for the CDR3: TGTGCCAGCAGATCCCCCGTGGGGGCGGGGGACTACAATGAGCAGTTCTTC.

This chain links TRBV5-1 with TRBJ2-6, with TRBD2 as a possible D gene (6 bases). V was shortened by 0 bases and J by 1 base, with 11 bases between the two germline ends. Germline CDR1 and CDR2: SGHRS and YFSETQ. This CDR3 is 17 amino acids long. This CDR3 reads CASSLDGGQSGANVLTF. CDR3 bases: TGCGCCAGCAGCTTGGACGGGGGTCAGTCTGGGGCCAACGTCCTGACTTTC.

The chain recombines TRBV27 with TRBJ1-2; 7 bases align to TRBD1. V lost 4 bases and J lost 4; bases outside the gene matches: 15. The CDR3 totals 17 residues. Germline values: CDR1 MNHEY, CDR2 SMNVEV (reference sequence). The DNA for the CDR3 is TGTGCCAGCAGTTCATTTGGGACAAGACAGGGCCTCTATGGCTACACCTTC. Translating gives CASSSFGTRQGLYGYTF.

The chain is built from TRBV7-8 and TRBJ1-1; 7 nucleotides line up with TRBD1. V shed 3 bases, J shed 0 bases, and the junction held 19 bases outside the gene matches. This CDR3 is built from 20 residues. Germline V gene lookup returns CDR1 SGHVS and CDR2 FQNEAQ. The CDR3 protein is CASSLPGQVGRGRLNTEAFF. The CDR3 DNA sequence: TGTGCCAGCAGCTTGCCCGGACAGGTTGGAAGGGGACGTTTGAACACTGAAGCTTTCTTT.

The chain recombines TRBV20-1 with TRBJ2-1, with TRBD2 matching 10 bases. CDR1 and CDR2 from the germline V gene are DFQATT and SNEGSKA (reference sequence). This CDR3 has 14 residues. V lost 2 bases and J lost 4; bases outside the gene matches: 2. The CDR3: CSARRTSGYNEQFF. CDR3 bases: TGCAGTGCTAGAAGGACTAGCGGTTACAATGAGCAGTTCTTC.

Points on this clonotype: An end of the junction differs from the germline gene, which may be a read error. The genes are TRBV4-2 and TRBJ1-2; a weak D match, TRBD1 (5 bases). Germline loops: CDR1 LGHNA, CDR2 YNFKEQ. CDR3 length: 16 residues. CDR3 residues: CASSPGSGAMGYSYTF. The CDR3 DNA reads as TGTGCCAGCAGCCCCGGGAGCGGGGCGATGGGCTATAGCTACACCTTC.

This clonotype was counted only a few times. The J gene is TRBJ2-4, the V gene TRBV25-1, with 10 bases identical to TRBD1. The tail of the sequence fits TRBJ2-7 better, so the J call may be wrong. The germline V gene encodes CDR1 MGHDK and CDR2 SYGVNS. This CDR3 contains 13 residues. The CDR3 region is CASKGQGIYEQYF. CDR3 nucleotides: TGTGCCAGCAAGGGACAGGGGATTTACGAGCAGTACTTC.

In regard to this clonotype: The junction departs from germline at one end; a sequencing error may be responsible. CDR3 DNA sequence: TGTGCCTGCAGACCTAGCGGGGGCTACGAGCAGTACTTC. Translation gives CACRPSGGYEQYF. The chain couples TRBV2 to TRBJ2-7, with TRBD2 identical over 10 bases. Germline V gene data show CDR1 as SNHLY and CDR2 as FYNNEI. The CDR3 runs 13 residues.

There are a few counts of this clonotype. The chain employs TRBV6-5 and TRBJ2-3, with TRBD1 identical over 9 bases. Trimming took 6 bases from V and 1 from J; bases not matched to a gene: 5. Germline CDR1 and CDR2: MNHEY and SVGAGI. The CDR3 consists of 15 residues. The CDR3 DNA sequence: TGTGCCAGCAGAACCGGGACAGGGCGCACAGATACGCAGTATTTT. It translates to CASRTGTGRTDTQYF.

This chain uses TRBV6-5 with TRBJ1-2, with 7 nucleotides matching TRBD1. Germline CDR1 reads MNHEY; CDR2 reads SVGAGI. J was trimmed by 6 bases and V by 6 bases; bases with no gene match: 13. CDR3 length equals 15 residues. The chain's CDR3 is CASSRGDSPIHGYTF. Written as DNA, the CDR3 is TGTGCCAGCAGCCGGGGGGACAGCCCAATCCATGGCTACACCTTC.

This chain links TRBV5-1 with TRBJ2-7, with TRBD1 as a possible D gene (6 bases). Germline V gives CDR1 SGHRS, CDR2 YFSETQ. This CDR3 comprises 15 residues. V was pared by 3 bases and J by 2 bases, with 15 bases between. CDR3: CASSYGKGVTYEQYF. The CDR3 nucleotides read TGCGCCAGCAGCTACGGAAAGGGGGTGACCTACGAGCAGTACTTC.

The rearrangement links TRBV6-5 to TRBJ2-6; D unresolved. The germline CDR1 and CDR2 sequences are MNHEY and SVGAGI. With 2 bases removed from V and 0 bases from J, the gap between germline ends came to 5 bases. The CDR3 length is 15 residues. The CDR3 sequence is CASSYQDSGANVLTF. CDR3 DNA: TGTGCCAGCAGTTACCAGGACTCTGGGGCCAACGTCCTGACTTTC.

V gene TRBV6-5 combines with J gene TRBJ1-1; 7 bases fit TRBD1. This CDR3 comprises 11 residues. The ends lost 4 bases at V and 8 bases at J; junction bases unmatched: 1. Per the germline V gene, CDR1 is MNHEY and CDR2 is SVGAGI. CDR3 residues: CASSWGQEAFF. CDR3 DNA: TGTGCCAGCAGTTGGGGACAGGAAGCTTTCTTT.

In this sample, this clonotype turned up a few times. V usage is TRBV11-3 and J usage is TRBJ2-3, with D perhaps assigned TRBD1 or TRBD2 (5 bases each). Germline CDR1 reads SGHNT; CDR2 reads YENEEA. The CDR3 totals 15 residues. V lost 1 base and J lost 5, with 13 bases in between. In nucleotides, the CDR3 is TGTGCCAGCAGCTTAGGATCGGGGCCCGGAGATACGCAGTATTTT. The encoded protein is CASSLGSGPGDTQYF.

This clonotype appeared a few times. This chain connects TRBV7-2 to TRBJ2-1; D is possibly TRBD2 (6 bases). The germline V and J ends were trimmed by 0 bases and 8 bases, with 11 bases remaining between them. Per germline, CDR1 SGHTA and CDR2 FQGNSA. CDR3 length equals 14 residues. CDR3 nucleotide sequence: TGTGCCAGCAGCTTAGCGGGGGAGGAATATGAGCAGTTCTTC. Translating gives CASSLAGEEYEQFF.

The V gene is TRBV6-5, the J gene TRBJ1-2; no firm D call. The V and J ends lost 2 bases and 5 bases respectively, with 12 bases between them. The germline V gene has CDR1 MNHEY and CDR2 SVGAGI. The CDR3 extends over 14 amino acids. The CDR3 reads CASSYGGSRYGYTF. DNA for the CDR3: TGTGCCAGCAGTTACGGCGGGAGTAGATATGGCTACACCTTC.

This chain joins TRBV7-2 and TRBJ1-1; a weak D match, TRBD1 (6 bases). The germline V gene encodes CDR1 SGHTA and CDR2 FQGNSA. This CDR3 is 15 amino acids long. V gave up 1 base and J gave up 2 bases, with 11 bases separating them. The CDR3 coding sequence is TGTGCCAGCAGCTTAGATCGGGGGGCCAACACTGAAGCTTTCTTT. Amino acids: CASSLDRGANTEAFF.

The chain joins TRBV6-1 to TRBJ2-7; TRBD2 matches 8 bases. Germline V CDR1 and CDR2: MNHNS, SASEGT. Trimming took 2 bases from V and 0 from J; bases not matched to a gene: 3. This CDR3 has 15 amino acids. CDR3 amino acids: CASSESSGGSYEQYF. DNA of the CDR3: TGTGCCAGCAGTGAATCCAGCGGGGGCTCCTACGAGCAGTACTTC.

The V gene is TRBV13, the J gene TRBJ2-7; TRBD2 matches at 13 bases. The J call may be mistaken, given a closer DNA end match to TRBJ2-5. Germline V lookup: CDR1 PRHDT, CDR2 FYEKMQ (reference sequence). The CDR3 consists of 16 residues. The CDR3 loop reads CASSLGLAGSRETQYF. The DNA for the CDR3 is TGTGCCAGCAGCCTGGGACTAGCGGGGAGTAGAGAGACCCAGTACTTC.

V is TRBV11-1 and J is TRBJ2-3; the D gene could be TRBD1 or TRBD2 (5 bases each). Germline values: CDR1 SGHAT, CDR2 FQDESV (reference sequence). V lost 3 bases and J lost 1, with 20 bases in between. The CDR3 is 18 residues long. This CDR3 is CASSFAIGTETRTDTQYF. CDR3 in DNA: TGTGCCAGCAGCTTTGCCATTGGGACGGAGACTCGCACAGATACGCAGTATTTT. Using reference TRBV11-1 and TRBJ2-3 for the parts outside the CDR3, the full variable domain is EAEVAQSPRYKITEKSQAVAFWCDPISGHATLYWYRQILGQGPELLVQFQDESVVDDSQLPKDRFSAERLKGVDSTLKIQPAELGDSAMYLCASSFAIGTETRTDTQYFGPGTRLTVL.

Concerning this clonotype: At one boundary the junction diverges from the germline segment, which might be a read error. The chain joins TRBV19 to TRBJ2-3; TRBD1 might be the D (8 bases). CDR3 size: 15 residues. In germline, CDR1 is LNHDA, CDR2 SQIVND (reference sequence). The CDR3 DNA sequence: TGTGCCAGTTCAGGGGGGGCTGGTGGGACAGGTACGCAGTATTTT. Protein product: CASSGGAGGTGTQYF.

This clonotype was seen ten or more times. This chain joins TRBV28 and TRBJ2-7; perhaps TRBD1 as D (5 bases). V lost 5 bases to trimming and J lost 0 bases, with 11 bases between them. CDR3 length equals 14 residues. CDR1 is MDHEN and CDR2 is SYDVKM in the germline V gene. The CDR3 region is CASSANRLSYEQYF. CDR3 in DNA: TGTGCCAGCAGTGCTAACAGGCTCTCCTACGAGCAGTACTTC.

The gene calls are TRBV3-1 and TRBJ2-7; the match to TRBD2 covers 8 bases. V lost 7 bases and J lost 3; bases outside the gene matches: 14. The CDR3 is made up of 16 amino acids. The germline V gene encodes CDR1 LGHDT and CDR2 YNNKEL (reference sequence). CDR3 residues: CASTRGSGAPDYEQYF. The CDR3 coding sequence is TGTGCCAGCACGAGGGGTAGCGGGGCGCCAGACTACGAGCAGTACTTC.

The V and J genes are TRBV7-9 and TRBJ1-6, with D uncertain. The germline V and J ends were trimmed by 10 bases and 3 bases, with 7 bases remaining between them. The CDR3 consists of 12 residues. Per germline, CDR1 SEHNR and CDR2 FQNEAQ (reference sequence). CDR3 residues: CATRIYNSPLHF. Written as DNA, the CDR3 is TGTGCCACCCGGATCTATAATTCACCCCTCCACTTT.